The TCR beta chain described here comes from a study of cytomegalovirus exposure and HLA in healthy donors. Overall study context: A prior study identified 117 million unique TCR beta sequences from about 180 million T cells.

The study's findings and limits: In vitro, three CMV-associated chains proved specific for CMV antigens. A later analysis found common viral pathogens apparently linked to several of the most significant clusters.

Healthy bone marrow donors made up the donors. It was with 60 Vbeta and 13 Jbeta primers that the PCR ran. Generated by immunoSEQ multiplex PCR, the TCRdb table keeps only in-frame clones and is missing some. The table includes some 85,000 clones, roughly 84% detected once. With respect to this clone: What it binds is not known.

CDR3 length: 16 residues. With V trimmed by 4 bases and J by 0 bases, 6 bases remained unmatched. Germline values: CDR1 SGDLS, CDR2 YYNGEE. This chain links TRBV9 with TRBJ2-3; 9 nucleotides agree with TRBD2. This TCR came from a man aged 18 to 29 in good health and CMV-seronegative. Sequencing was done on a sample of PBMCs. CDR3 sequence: CASSKTSGTSTDTQYF. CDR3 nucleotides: TGTGCCAGCAGCAAGACTAGCGGCACTAGCACAGATACGCAGTATTTT.